Shown below are 32 T cell receptor beta chains from a single sample sequenced in a study of T cell responses to AZD1222 COVID-19 vaccine. TCRdb keeps only in-frame clones here, not all; method: immunoSEQ multiplex PCR. The table includes tens of thousands of clones, 80% to 85% detected once. The sequencing here drew on peripheral blood, taken on day 0 of AZD1222 vaccination. Source of these receptors: an adult in good health.

The chain links TRBV7-2 to TRBJ2-1; the D gene is possibly TRBD1 (5 bases). The germline CDR1 and CDR2 sequences are SGHTA and FQGNSA. The CDR3 totals 15 residues. Trimming took off 2 bases at V and 4 bases at J, with 12 bases between the two ends. The CDR3, as DNA: TGTGCCAGCAGCTTAACCCAGGGATCATACAATGAGCAGTTCTTC. This gives the protein CASSLTQGSYNEQFF. Complete variable domain (other parts from reference TRBV7-2 and TRBJ2-1): GAGVSQSPSNKVTEKGKDVELRCDPISGHTALYWYRQSLGQGLEFLIYFQGNSAPDKSGLPSDRFSAERTGGSVSTLTIQRTQQEDSAVYLCASSLTQGSYNEQFFGPGTRLTVL.

The chain carries TRBV5-4 and TRBJ2-2, with D unresolved. The germline V and J ends were trimmed by 3 bases and 0 bases, with 6 bases remaining between them. The CDR3 is 14 residues long. Germline assignment: CDR1 SGHNT and CDR2 YYREEE (reference sequence). The CDR3 bases are TGTGCCAGCAGCTCAATGGCGAACACCGGGGAGCTGTTTTTT. It yields the protein CASSSMANTGELFF.

This chain connects TRBV7-9 to TRBJ1-4; TRBD1 matches 8 bases. This CDR3 is 16 amino acids long. With 2 bases clipped from V and 3 bases from J, the junction kept 5 bases outside the gene matches. Germline V gene lookup returns CDR1 SEHNR and CDR2 FQNEAQ (reference sequence). As DNA, the CDR3 is TGTGCCAGCAGCTTAAGGACAGGGAACCCTAATGAAAAACTGTTTTTT. Translated: CASSLRTGNPNEKLFF.

The chain joins TRBV6-1 to TRBJ1-3; D not certain. The germline V gene has CDR1 MNHNS and CDR2 SASEGT. Trimming left V 0 bases short and J 4 bases short, with 10 bases between. The CDR3 length is 15 residues. Written as DNA, the CDR3 is TGTGCCAGCAGTGAAGCGGTGGGGTACGGAAACACCATATATTTT. Its protein is CASSEAVGYGNTIYF.

This chain uses TRBV18 with TRBJ2-1, with D maybe TRBD1 (6 bases). Trimming took off 6 bases at V and 2 bases at J, with 11 bases between the two ends. This CDR3 is 14 amino acids long. Looked up from germline, CDR1 is KGHSH and CDR2 is LQKENI. For the CDR3, the DNA is TGTGCCAGCTCCAACGGGACAACCTACAATGAGCAGTTCTTC. This encodes CASSNGTTYNEQFF.

The chain links TRBV29-1 to TRBJ2-7; TRBD1 or TRBD2 may be the D gene (6 bases each). Germline V CDR1 and CDR2: SQVTM, ANQGSEA. Deletions cut 3 bases from V and 2 bases from J, with 14 bases between. The CDR3 has 14 amino acids. In nucleotides, the CDR3 is TGCAGCGTTGATATCCAGGGGAGGCCCTACGAGCAGTACTTC. This translates into CSVDIQGRPYEQYF.

The chain is built from TRBV18 and TRBJ2-3, with D possibly being TRBD1 (6 bases). CDR1 is KGHSH and CDR2 is LQKENI in the germline V gene. The germline V and J ends were trimmed by 2 bases and 3 bases, with 15 bases remaining between them. This CDR3 comprises 16 residues. The CDR3 is CASSPTQQGHTDTQYF. The CDR3 DNA is TGTGCCAGCTCACCAACCCAACAGGGCCATACAGATACGCAGTATTTT.

V is TRBV9 and J is TRBJ2-1; maybe TRBD2 (6 bases). Germline V gene sequence: CDR1 SGDLS, CDR2 YYNGEE. The ends were cut back, 0 bases at V and 10 bases at J, with 14 bases in the middle. This CDR3 is 14 amino acids long. CDR3 region: CASSVEVDGGEQFF. The DNA of the CDR3 is TGTGCCAGCAGCGTAGAAGTGGACGGGGGAGAGCAGTTCTTC. Using reference TRBV9 and TRBJ2-1 for the parts outside the CDR3, the full variable domain is DSGVTQTPKHLITATGQRVTLRCSPRSGDLSVYWYQQSLDQGLQFLIQYYNGEERAKGNILERFSAQQFPDLHSELNLSSLELGDSALYFCASSVEVDGGEQFFGPGTRLTVL.

This chain joins TRBV7-2 and TRBJ1-1; tentatively, D is TRBD1 (5 bases). Germline CDR1 SGHTA, CDR2 FQGNSA. V shed 5 bases and J shed 6 bases, with 13 bases lying between them. CDR3 length: 13 amino acids. CDR3 DNA sequence: TGTGCCAGCAGCCGGCGGGGACGCTCTGAAGCTTTCTTT. Translating gives CASSRRGRSEAFF.

The rearrangement uses TRBV5-4 and TRBJ2-1; unclear D gene. The CDR3 totals 16 residues. Trimming removed 2 bases at V and 1 base at J, with 13 bases between. Per the germline V gene, CDR1 is SGHNT and CDR2 is YYREEE (reference sequence). The CDR3 sequence is CASSLRRLGSYNEQFF. The CDR3 nucleotides read TGTGCCAGCAGCTTAAGGAGACTCGGGTCCTACAATGAGCAGTTCTTC.

The CDR3 region has the DNA TGTGCCAGCAGCTCCCCAGGAGACAGGGGTGCGGAGCAGTACTTC. Residues: CASSSPGDRGAEQYF. This chain joins TRBV7-9 and TRBJ2-7, with TRBD1 matching over 8 bases. V shed 4 bases, J shed 7 bases, and the junction held 12 bases outside the gene matches. Germline loops: CDR1 SEHNR, CDR2 FQNEAQ (reference sequence). There are 15 residues in the CDR3.

This clone was detected only a few times. CDR3 DNA sequence: TGTGCCAGTAAAGACTCGGCGTATAGCAATCAGCCCCAGCATTTT. Translating it yields CASKDSAYSNQPQHF. The gene calls are TRBV19 and TRBJ1-5; D not certain. Trimming shortened V by 7 bases and J by 0 bases, and 13 bases separated the two germline ends. CDR1 and CDR2 (germline): LNHDA, SQIVND (reference sequence). The CDR3 has 15 residues.

The genes are TRBV4-1 and TRBJ2-3; 7 bases align to TRBD1. Germline V gives CDR1 MGHRA, CDR2 YSYEKL. The ends lost 2 bases at V and 6 bases at J; junction bases unmatched: 2. The CDR3 is 13 residues long. The CDR3 nucleotides are TGCGCCAGCAGCCAACTGACAGGGGATACGCAGTATTTT. Protein product: CASSQLTGDTQYF.

This clone was detected only once. V gene TRBV18 combines with J gene TRBJ2-2, with 7 positions matching TRBD1. J was trimmed by 4 bases and V by 2 bases; bases with no gene match: 10. CDR3 size: 17 residues. Germline CDR1 and CDR2: KGHSH and LQKENI. CDR3 bases: TGTGCCAGCTCACCATCCCAACAGGGGTGGGGCACCGGGGAGCTGTTTTTT. Amino acid sequence: CASSPSQQGWGTGELFF.

For this clone: This sample includes further DNA sequences coding for the same CDR3. The chain links TRBV29-1 to TRBJ1-1; 7 bases map to TRBD1. With V trimmed by 4 bases and J by 0 bases, 8 bases remained unmatched. Germline loops: CDR1 SQVTM, CDR2 ANQGSEA. This CDR3 has 15 amino acids. The CDR3 bases are TGCAGCGTTGCAGGGGGTTGGGGAATGAACACTGAAGCTTTCTTT. Protein product: CSVAGGWGMNTEAFF.

This rearrangement joins TRBV18 to TRBJ1-2; 9 bases match TRBD1. The J segment lost 7 bases and the V segment lost 6 bases, leaving 12 bases of the junction unmatched. The CDR3 loop spans 15 amino acids. From germline, CDR1 is KGHSH and CDR2 LQKENI. CDR3 region: CASSPRRTGEVGYTF. In DNA, the CDR3 is TGTGCCAGCTCCCCGAGAAGGACAGGGGAAGTTGGCTACACCTTC.

V and J are TRBV30 and TRBJ2-1; D unclear. The V end was cut by 0 bases, the J end by 5 bases, with 8 bases between. Germline assignment: CDR1 GTSNPN and CDR2 SVGIG (reference sequence). The CDR3 runs to 13 residues. The CDR3 region has the DNA TGTGCCTGGAGTGTCGGGCTGAACAATGAGCAGTTCTTC. Protein sequence: CAWSVGLNNEQFF.

The chain carries TRBV4-1 and TRBJ1-2; tentative D call: TRBD1 (5 bases). Per the germline V gene, CDR1 is MGHRA and CDR2 is YSYEKL. CDR3 size: 13 residues. Deletions cut 1 base from V and 8 bases from J, with 11 bases between. CDR3 bases: TGCGCCAGCAGCCAAGTACAGGCTTTCGGCTACACCTTC. Translated: CASSQVQAFGYTF.

The chain recombines TRBV5-4 with TRBJ2-2; 8 bases agree with TRBD1. The germline gives CDR1 SGHNT, CDR2 YYREEE (reference sequence). CDR3 length equals 15 residues. Losses at the gene ends were 5 bases for V and 0 bases for J; bases not matched to a gene: 3. The CDR3 region is CASRTTGANTGELFF. CDR3 nucleotide sequence: TGTGCCAGCAGAACGACAGGGGCGAACACCGGGGAGCTGTTTTTT.

V and J are TRBV5-1 and TRBJ2-3; maybe TRBD1 (6 bases). This CDR3 contains 14 residues. Germline values: CDR1 SGHRS, CDR2 YFSETQ. V was shortened by 2 bases and J by 2 bases, with 9 bases between the two germline ends. The CDR3 region has the DNA TGCGCCAGCAGCTTTGGACAGAACACAGATACGCAGTATTTT. Amino acids: CASSFGQNTDTQYF.

This clone was detected only once. J is TRBJ1-2 and V is TRBV12-3 or TRBV12-4; D ambiguous. This CDR3 is 13 amino acids long. Trimming took 2 bases from V and 4 from J, leaving 8 bases between them. The DNA of the CDR3 is TGTGCCAGCAGTTTACCCCAGAGCTATGGCTACACCTTC. Translated: CASSLPQSYGYTF.

The rearrangement joins TRBV29-1 to TRBJ2-2; 8 nucleotides line up with TRBD1. CDR1 and CDR2 (germline): SQVTM, ANQGSEA. The CDR3 covers 16 residues. J gave up 4 bases and V 5 bases, and 12 bases lay outside the gene matches. Here the CDR3 DNA reads TGCAGCGTTCCCTCCGGTGGGCAGGGGGCCACCGGGGAGCTGTTTTTT. Translated, it gives CSVPSGGQGATGELFF.

This chain links TRBV15 with TRBJ2-1; TRBD1 might be the D (5 bases). The V gene lost 2 bases and the J gene lost 5 bases, with 19 bases spanning the gap. The CDR3 runs 17 residues. Germline V gene sequence: CDR1 LNHNV, CDR2 YYDKDF (reference sequence). The DNA for the CDR3 is TGTGCCACCAGCAGACCTGCTTCACGGACAAGGGACAATGAGCAGTTCTTC. The encoded protein is CATSRPASRTRDNEQFF.

The chain uses TRBV18 and TRBJ2-1; TRBD2 matches 13 bases. The germline gives CDR1 KGHSH, CDR2 LQKENI. There are 17 residues in the CDR3. V dropped 3 bases and J dropped 2; count of bases not matched to a gene: 4. The CDR3 DNA is TGTGCCAGCTCACCCGCGACTAGCGGGGGGCCCTACAATGAGCAGTTCTTC. Translated: CASSPATSGGPYNEQFF. Variable domain in full (rest from reference TRBV18 and TRBJ2-1): NAGVMQNPRHLVRRRGQEARLRCSPMKGHSHVYWYRQLPEEGLKFMVYLQKENIIDESGMPKERFSAEFPKEGPSILRIQQVVRGDSAAYFCASSPATSGGPYNEQFFGPGTRLTVL.

This rearrangement joins TRBV12-3 or TRBV12-4 to TRBJ1-1; D is unresolved. The CDR3 is 13 amino acids. Trimming left V 5 bases short and J 12 bases short, with 19 bases between. The CDR3 DNA reads as TGTGCCAGCAGTACGAGGGATCTAAGTGGGACTTTCTTT. Protein: CASSTRDLSGTFF.

The chain couples TRBV6-5 to TRBJ2-1, with 10 positions matching TRBD2. V trimming: 7 bases; J trimming: 2 bases; junction bases outside the gene matches: 5. Germline CDR1 and CDR2: MNHEY and SVGAGI. This CDR3 spans 15 amino acids. The CDR3 DNA reads TGTGCCAGCATACGAACTAGCGGGGCCTACAATGAGCAGTTCTTC. Translating gives CASIRTSGAYNEQFF.

V is TRBV7-7 and J is TRBJ2-3; D is possibly TRBD1 (6 bases). The CDR3 length is 16 residues. CDR1 is SSHAT, CDR2 FNYEAQ, per germline (reference sequence). V was clipped by 5 bases and J by 2 bases, with 17 bases between them. The CDR3 loop reads CASSLGADRVTDTQYF. CDR3 bases: TGTGCCAGCAGCCTAGGAGCGGACAGAGTCACAGATACGCAGTATTTT.

This chain joins TRBV11-2 and TRBJ2-1; either TRBD1 or TRBD2 may supply D (5 bases each). V dropped 5 bases and J dropped 4 bases, with 15 bases sitting between them. Germline V gene data show CDR1 as SGHAT and CDR2 as FQNNGV. The CDR3 runs to 15 residues. CDR3: CASSLRDGSYNEQFF. The CDR3 DNA is TGTGCCAGCAGCCTACGGGACGGTTCATACAATGAGCAGTTCTTC.

This chain uses TRBV28 with TRBJ2-7; no reliable D call. V lost 1 base, J lost 2 bases, and 15 bases lay in between. CDR3 length: 16 amino acids. CDR1 MDHEN and CDR2 SYDVKM come from the germline V gene. CDR3 sequence: CASSLSSWVIPYEQYF. DNA for the CDR3: TGTGCCAGCAGTTTATCCTCATGGGTTATTCCCTACGAGCAGTACTTC.

V usage is TRBV11-2 and J usage is TRBJ2-3; 10 positions agree with TRBD2. CDR3 size: 15 residues. V shed 4 bases, J shed 5 bases, and the junction held 6 bases outside the gene matches. CDR1 is SGHAT, CDR2 FQNNGV, per germline. CDR3: CASSWSGGVVDTQYF. In DNA, the CDR3 is TGTGCCAGCAGCTGGAGCGGGGGGGTGGTAGATACGCAGTATTTT. The entire variable domain, with the rest obtained from reference TRBV11-2 and TRBJ2-3, is as follows: EAGVAQSPRYKIIEKRQSVAFWCNPISGHATLYWYQQILGQGPKLLIQFQNNGVVDDSQLPKDRFSAERLKGVDSTLKIQPAKLEDSAVYLCASSWSGGVVDTQYFGPGTRLTVL.

The V call is TRBV9, the J call TRBJ1-3; D is unclear. The V gene lost 3 bases and the J gene lost 5 bases, with 9 bases spanning the gap. Germline values: CDR1 SGDLS, CDR2 YYNGEE. The CDR3 consists of 13 residues. CDR3 sequence reads: CASSDAPRNTIYF. CDR3 sequence (DNA): TGTGCCAGCAGCGACGCGCCCCGAAACACCATATATTTT.

This clone occurred a few times. The chain couples TRBV28 to TRBJ1-6; 7 bases are shared with TRBD1. There are 17 residues in the CDR3. With V trimmed by 3 bases and J by 3 bases, 8 bases remained unmatched. CDR1 MDHEN and CDR2 SYDVKM come from the germline V gene. DNA for the CDR3: TGTGCCAGCAGTTTCGGGACAGCACCTATCTATAATTCACCCCTCCACTTT. Residues: CASSFGTAPIYNSPLHF.